Below are 5 T cell receptor beta chains sequenced from a single sample in a study of T cell responses to AZD1222 COVID-19 vaccine. Sequencing was performed with immunoSEQ multiplex PCR; in TCRdb, only in-frame clones are kept and a portion is missing. The table lists about 110,000 clones, approximately 89% of them singletons. Here the sequenced sample was peripheral blood, taken on day 0 of MenACWY control vaccination. The receptors were sampled from an adult in good health.

The chain combines TRBV3-1 (or the pseudogene TRBV3-2) with TRBJ1-2, with 8 bases aligning to TRBD1. The junction had 18 bases not matched to a gene; V was cut back by 6 bases and J by 6 bases. CDR1 and CDR2 from the germline V gene are LGHDT and YNNKEL (reference sequence). The CDR3 loop spans 17 amino acids. The CDR3 is CASSYTRTQGAMNGYTF. CDR3 DNA sequence: TGTGCCAGCAGTTATACCAGAACTCAGGGGGCGATGAATGGCTACACCTTC.

The rearrangement uses TRBV5-1 and TRBJ2-3, with D tentatively TRBD1 (6 bases). CDR3 length: 16 amino acids. From germline, CDR1 is SGHRS and CDR2 YFSETQ. V was shortened by 3 bases and J by 4 bases, with 18 bases between the two germline ends. DNA of the CDR3: TGCGCCAGCAGCTCTGCAGGGGCCATACGGGCAGATACGCAGTATTTT. As protein: CASSSAGAIRADTQYF.

The chain couples TRBV9 to TRBJ2-1; maybe TRBD1 (5 bases). The CDR3 runs 13 residues. Trimming removed 0 bases at V and 13 bases at J, with 14 bases between. Germline V gene data show CDR1 as SGDLS and CDR2 as YYNGEE. In DNA form, the CDR3 reads TGTGCCAGCAGCGTAGCCCTTACGACAGCACAGTTCTTC. Encoded protein: CASSVALTTAQFF. The full variable domain, in which reference TRBV9 and TRBJ2-1 provide the parts outside the CDR3, is DSGVTQTPKHLITATGQRVTLRCSPRSGDLSVYWYQQSLDQGLQFLIQYYNGEERAKGNILERFSAQQFPDLHSELNLSSLELGDSALYFCASSVALTTAQFFGPGTRLTVL.

This sequence joins TRBV28 and TRBJ1-4; no clear D gene. This CDR3 region has 14 residues. Germline V gene data show CDR1 as MDHEN and CDR2 as SYDVKM. Trimming cost V 1 base and J 3 bases, with 6 bases left between them. CDR3 in DNA: TGTGCCAGCAGTTTATCTGGGCCTAATGAAAAACTGTTTTTT. The encoded protein is CASSLSGPNEKLFF.

This chain connects TRBV6-5 to TRBJ1-1; 7 bases fit TRBD1. The CDR3 covers 15 residues. Germline trimming cut 5 bases from V and 1 base from J; bases unmatched to any gene: 7. Germline CDR1 reads MNHEY; CDR2 reads SVGAGI. The CDR3 DNA is TGTGCCAGCAGTCCCGGCCGGACAGGGAACACTGAAGCTTTCTTT. Amino acid sequence: CASSPGRTGNTEAFF.